Following are 20 T cell receptor beta chains from one sample sequenced in a study of cytomegalovirus exposure and HLA in healthy donors. The primer mix had 60 Vbeta and 13 Jbeta primers. Assay: immunoSEQ multiplex PCR; the TCRdb copy retains only in-frame clones and omits some. The sample carries roughly 160,000 clones, over 75% recorded once. Sequencing used PBMCs. All receptors derive from a woman aged 30 to 39 in good health and CMV-seronegative.

The rearrangement uses TRBV2 and TRBJ1-3, with D uncertain. The CDR3 is made up of 15 amino acids. V shed 2 bases and J shed 0 bases, with 8 bases lying between them. Germline V lookup: CDR1 SNHLY, CDR2 FYNNEI. Here the CDR3 reads CASSETDYSGNTIYF. CDR3 bases: TGTGCCAGCAGTGAAACGGACTACTCTGGAAACACCATATATTTT.

The chain combines TRBV25-1 with TRBJ2-5; 9 bases map to TRBD2. The CDR3 totals 15 residues. From germline, CDR1 is MGHDK and CDR2 SYGVNS. V gave up 8 bases and J gave up 2 bases; unmatched junction bases: 9. As DNA, the CDR3 is TGTGCCAGCCAGGGGACTAGCTCGTGGCAAGAGACCCAGTACTTC. Translation: CASQGTSSWQETQYF.

This clone showed up just a few times. The chain couples TRBV27 to TRBJ2-7, with 9 bases matching TRBD1. Unmatched junction bases numbered 9, after V lost 5 bases and J lost 4 bases. The CDR3 is made up of 15 amino acids. The V gene's germline CDR1 is MNHEY and CDR2 SMNVEV (reference sequence). Here the CDR3 reads CASSLLPGQGYEQYF. In nucleotides, the CDR3 is TGTGCCAGCAGTCTGCTGCCGGGACAGGGTTACGAGCAGTACTTC.

The rearrangement links TRBV6-5 to TRBJ1-2, with a weak D call TRBD1 (5 bases). This CDR3 region has 15 residues. Germline-derived CDR1 and CDR2 are MNHEY and SVGAGI. Deletions cut 2 bases from V and 1 base from J, with 11 bases between. CDR3 in DNA: TGTGCCAGCAGTTACGGACAAAAGCTTAACTATGGCTACACCTTC. Amino acid sequence: CASSYGQKLNYGYTF.

The rearrangement uses TRBV28 and TRBJ1-2, with TRBD1 identical over 9 bases. Germline V CDR1 and CDR2: MDHEN, SYDVKM. Losses at the gene ends were 6 bases for V and 5 bases for J; bases not matched to a gene: 16. The CDR3 covers 17 residues. The CDR3 is CASRHPGGGQGMYGYTF. Written as DNA, the CDR3 is TGTGCCAGCAGGCACCCCGGGGGAGGACAGGGGATGTATGGCTACACCTTC.

V usage is TRBV4-1 and J usage is TRBJ2-1, with 9 bases fitting TRBD2. The CDR3 loop spans 14 amino acids. V shed 5 bases and J 5 bases; nucleotides not matched to a gene: 4. Germline V gene data show CDR1 as MGHRA and CDR2 as YSYEKL. CDR3 nucleotides: TGCGCCAGCAGCAAGGGACTAGCTAACAATGAGCAGTTCTTC. As protein: CASSKGLANNEQFF.

V usage is TRBV7-6 and J usage is TRBJ2-1; 12 bases line up with TRBD1. Germline values: CDR1 SGHVS, CDR2 FNYEAQ. The CDR3 runs to 16 residues. Trimming at V came to 2 bases and at J to 7 bases, leaving 6 bases not matched to a gene. CDR3 bases: TGTGCCAGCAGCTTATTGGGACAGGGGGCAATAAATGAGCAGTTCTTC. It specifies CASSLLGQGAINEQFF.

The sample holds one count of this clone. The chain employs TRBV28 and TRBJ1-2, with 7 bases matching TRBD1. V trimming: 6 bases; J trimming: 1 base; junction bases outside the gene matches: 8. CDR1 and CDR2 (germline): MDHEN, SYDVKM. The CDR3 has 15 amino acids. Written as DNA, the CDR3 is TGTGCCAGCAGAGGGGGCGCCTCCTATAACTATGGCTACACCTTC. This codes for CASRGGASYNYGYTF.

This chain links TRBV27 with TRBJ2-2; D might be TRBD1 (5 bases). Trimming removed 2 bases at V and 0 bases at J, with 10 bases between. The CDR3 runs 16 residues. Germline CDR1 MNHEY, CDR2 SMNVEV (reference sequence). Here the CDR3 DNA reads TGTGCCAGCAGTTTACGTGGGGCAGCGAACACCGGGGAGCTGTTTTTT. Residues: CASSLRGAANTGELFF.

This clone has only a few counts. The V call is TRBV29-1, the J call TRBJ2-1; TRBD2 might be the D (6 bases). Germline-derived CDR1 and CDR2 are SQVTM and ANQGSEA. V was shortened by 4 bases and J by 8 bases, with 24 bases between the two germline ends. CDR3 length: 16 amino acids. The CDR3 reads CSVGGDELRREDEQFF. In nucleotides, the CDR3 is TGCAGCGTTGGGGGGGATGAACTGCGTCGTGAGGATGAGCAGTTCTTC.

V usage is TRBV2 and J usage is TRBJ2-1; 9 bases align to TRBD1. In germline, CDR1 is SNHLY, CDR2 FYNNEI. V trimming: 7 bases; J trimming: 7 bases; junction bases outside the gene matches: 8. The length of the CDR3 is 14 residues. CDR3 residues: CASIPGQGTNEQFF. The CDR3 DNA reads as TGTGCCAGCATACCGGGACAGGGTACAAATGAGCAGTTCTTC.

DNA of the CDR3: TGTGCCAGCAGTGGACTAGCGGAGCTCTACGAGCAGTACTTC. Residues: CASSGLAELYEQYF. The chain is built from TRBV2 and TRBJ2-7, with 9 bases matching TRBD2. Per the germline V gene, CDR1 is SNHLY and CDR2 is FYNNEI. This CDR3 is built from 14 residues. V lost 4 bases and J lost 3; bases outside the gene matches: 4.

V gene TRBV19 combines with J gene TRBJ1-5; TRBD1 might be the D (6 bases). In germline, CDR1 is LNHDA, CDR2 SQIVND (reference sequence). The CDR3 is 16 amino acids. V lost 1 base to trimming and J lost 3 bases, with 13 bases between them. Here the CDR3 reads CASSIAITGSNQPQHF. The CDR3, as DNA: TGTGCCAGTAGTATAGCCATTACAGGGTCCAATCAGCCCCAGCATTTT.

The chain joins TRBV9 to TRBJ1-2; 7 nucleotides line up with TRBD1. CDR1 and CDR2 from the germline V gene are SGDLS and YYNGEE. This CDR3 comprises 17 residues. Trimming cost V 3 bases and J 4 bases; bases outside gene matches: 15. In DNA form, the CDR3 reads TGTGCCAGCAGCGGTCAAGGGGGCAGGCTTCCGTCCTATGGCTACACCTTC. Translation gives CASSGQGGRLPSYGYTF.

The gene calls are TRBV15 and TRBJ2-3, with D unresolved. Trimming removed 6 bases at V and 2 bases at J, with 12 bases between. Germline V lookup: CDR1 LNHNV, CDR2 YYDKDF (reference sequence). CDR3 length: 14 amino acids. The CDR3 loop is CATSSAGYTDTQYF. CDR3 bases: TGTGCCACCAGTTCCGCAGGTTACACAGATACGCAGTATTTT.

The chain couples TRBV25-1 to TRBJ1-2; tentatively, D is TRBD1 (6 bases). The CDR3 extends over 15 amino acids. Trimming removed 4 bases from V and 5 bases from J, with 17 bases in between. Germline CDR1 and CDR2: MGHDK and SYGVNS. The DNA of the CDR3 is TGTGCCAGCAGTGCCCAAGGGGGACCCCCGTATGGCTACACCTTC. Translating it yields CASSAQGGPPYGYTF.

This clone has just a few counts. This chain links TRBV11-2 with TRBJ1-2; D is perhaps TRBD1 (6 bases). This CDR3 region has 12 residues. CDR1 is SGHAT and CDR2 is FQNNGV in the germline V gene. V was trimmed by 5 bases and J by 4 bases, leaving 8 bases between them. CDR3 sequence (DNA): TGTGCCAGCAGCGGGGGGGCCTATGGCTACACCTTC. Protein product: CASSGGAYGYTF.

This chain joins TRBV5-1 and TRBJ1-1; 10 positions agree with TRBD1. The CDR3 covers 15 residues. Germline V lookup: CDR1 SGHRS, CDR2 YFSETQ. V was clipped by 4 bases and J by 0 bases; unmatched bases: 3. CDR3 loop: CASSLGQGMNTEAFF. The DNA of the CDR3 is TGCGCCAGCAGCCTGGGACAGGGGATGAACACTGAAGCTTTCTTT.

The rearrangement joins TRBV14 to TRBJ2-7; 7 bases fit TRBD1. The CDR3 has 16 residues. With V trimmed by 2 bases and J by 1 base, 8 bases remained unmatched. Germline V gene data show CDR1 as SGHDN and CDR2 as FVKESK. The CDR3 loop is CASSQIGTAFSYEQYF. The CDR3 nucleotides read TGTGCCAGCAGCCAAATCGGGACAGCTTTTTCCTACGAGCAGTACTTC.

J is TRBJ1-1 and V is TRBV19; D ambiguous. Deletions cut 3 bases from V and 2 bases from J, with 16 bases between. CDR1 and CDR2 (germline): LNHDA, SQIVND (reference sequence). The CDR3 sequence is 16 residues long. The CDR3 protein is CASSIGGGRLNTEAFF. In DNA, the CDR3 is TGTGCCAGTAGTATCGGAGGTGGTAGACTAAACACTGAAGCTTTCTTT.